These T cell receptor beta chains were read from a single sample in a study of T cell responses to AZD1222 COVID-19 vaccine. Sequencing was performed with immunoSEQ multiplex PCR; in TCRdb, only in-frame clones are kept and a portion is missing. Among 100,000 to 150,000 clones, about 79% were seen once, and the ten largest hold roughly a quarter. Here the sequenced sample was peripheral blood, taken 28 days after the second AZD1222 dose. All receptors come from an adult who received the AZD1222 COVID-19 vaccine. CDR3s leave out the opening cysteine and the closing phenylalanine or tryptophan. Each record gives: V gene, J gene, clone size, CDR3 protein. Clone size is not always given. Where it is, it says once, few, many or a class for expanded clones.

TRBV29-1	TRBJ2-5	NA	SVEPLAKETQY
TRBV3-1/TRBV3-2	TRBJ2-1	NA	ASSHGGGLYNEQF
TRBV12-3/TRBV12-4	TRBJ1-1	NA	ASTLAGNTEAF
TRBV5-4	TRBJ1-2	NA	ASSLTGTDYGYT
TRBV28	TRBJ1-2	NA	ASSSVPPPNYGYT
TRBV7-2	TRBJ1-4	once	ASGNYNEKLF
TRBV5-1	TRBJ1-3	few	ASSLELGPSGNTIY
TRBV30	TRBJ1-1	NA	AWDRGLNTEAF
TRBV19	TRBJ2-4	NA	ASTIGGNIQY
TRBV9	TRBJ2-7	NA	ASSGSTDTYEQY
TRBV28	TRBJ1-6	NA	ASTVVDLNSPLH
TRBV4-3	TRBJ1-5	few	ASSQGQHNQPQH
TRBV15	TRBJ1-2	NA	ATSRESGTGYGYT
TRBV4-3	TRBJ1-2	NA	ASSSDSNYGYT
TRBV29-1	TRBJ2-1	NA	SVVPSGGSNEQF
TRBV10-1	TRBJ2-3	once	ASSDYRGLGDTQY
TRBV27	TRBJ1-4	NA	ASSLLGGEKLF
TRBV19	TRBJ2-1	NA	ASGTGDKNEQF
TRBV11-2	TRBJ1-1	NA	ASSPPAGMNTEAF
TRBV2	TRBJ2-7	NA	ATFKIAGVPYEQY
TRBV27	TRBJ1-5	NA	ASSSYFRDRGNQPQH
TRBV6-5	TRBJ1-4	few	ASSLERTPAS
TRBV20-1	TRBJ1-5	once	SAGSNQPQH
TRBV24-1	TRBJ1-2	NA	ATSDHNRDNQAYGYT
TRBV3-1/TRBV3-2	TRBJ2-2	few	ASSLGGVSNTGELF
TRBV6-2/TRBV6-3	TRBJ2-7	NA	ASSLDRGYHEQY
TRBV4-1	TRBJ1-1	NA	ASRYQGGRGDTEAF
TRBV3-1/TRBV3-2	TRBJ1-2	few	ASSHPVGVVRDYGYT
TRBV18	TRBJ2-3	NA	ASSPEYRTDTQY
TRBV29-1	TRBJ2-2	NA	SVWATGELF
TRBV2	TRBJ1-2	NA	ASSDQGGYGYT
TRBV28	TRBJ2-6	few	ASSPPLGGANVLT
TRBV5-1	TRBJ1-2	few	ASSFTGTAGGYT
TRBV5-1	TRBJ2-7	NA	ASSLADRGRSYEQY
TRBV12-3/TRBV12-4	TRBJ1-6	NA	ASSLEADSPLH
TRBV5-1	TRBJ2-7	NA	ASSLAAGLAGSYEQY
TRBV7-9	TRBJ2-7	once	ASSLIGGSPEQY
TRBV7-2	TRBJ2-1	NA	ASSLAGTGGLNEQF
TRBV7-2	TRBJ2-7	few	ASSLGRTGGNTYEQY
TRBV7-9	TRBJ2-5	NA	ASSPLGRDQETQY
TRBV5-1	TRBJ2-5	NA	ASRLGYKETQY
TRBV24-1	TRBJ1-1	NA	ATSGSGGYTEAF
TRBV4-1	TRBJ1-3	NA	ASSQVGQGALRNTIY
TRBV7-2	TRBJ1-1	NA	ASSLVGGNTEAF
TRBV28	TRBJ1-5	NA	ASSLGDSNQPQH